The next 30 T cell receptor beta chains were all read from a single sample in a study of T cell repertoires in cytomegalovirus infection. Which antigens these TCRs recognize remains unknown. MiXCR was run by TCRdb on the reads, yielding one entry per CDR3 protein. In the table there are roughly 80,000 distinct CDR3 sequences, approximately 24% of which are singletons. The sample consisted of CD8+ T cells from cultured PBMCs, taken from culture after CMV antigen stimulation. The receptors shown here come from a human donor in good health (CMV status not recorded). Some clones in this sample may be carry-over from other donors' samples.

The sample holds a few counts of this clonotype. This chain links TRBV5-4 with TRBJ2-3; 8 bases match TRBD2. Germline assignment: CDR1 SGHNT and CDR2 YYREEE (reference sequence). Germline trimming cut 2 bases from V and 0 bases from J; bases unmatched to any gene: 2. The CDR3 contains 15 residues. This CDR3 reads CASSFGGGSTDTQYF. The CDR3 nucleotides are TGTGCCAGCAGCTTCGGCGGGGGGAGCACAGATACGCAGTATTTT.

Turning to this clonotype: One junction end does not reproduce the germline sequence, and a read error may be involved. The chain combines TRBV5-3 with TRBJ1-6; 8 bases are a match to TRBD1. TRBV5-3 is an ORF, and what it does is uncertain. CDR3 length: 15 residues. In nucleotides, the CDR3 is TGTGCCAGCAGCTTCCAGGGGGCTAGGGATTCACCCCTCCACTTT. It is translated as CASSFQGARDSPLHF.

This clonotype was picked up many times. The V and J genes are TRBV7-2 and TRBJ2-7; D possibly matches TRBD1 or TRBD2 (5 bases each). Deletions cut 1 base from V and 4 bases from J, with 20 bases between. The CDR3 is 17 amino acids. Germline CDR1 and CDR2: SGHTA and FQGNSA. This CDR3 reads CASSLVPQRDHHYEQYF. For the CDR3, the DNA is TGTGCCAGCAGCTTAGTCCCCCAACGGGACCACCATTACGAGCAGTACTTC.

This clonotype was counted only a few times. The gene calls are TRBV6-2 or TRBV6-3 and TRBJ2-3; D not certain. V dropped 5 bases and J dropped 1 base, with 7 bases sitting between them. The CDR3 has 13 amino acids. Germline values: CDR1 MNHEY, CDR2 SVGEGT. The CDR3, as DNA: TGTGCCAGCAGTGACCCGGGCACAGATACGCAGTATTTT. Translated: CASSDPGTDTQYF.

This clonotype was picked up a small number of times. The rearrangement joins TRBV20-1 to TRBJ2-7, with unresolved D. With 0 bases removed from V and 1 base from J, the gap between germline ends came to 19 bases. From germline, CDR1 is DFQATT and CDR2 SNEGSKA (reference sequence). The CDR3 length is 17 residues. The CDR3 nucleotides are TGCAGTGCTAGAGACCCCCTCACTCGCGGCGATTCCTACGAGCAGTACTTC. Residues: CSARDPLTRGDSYEQYF.

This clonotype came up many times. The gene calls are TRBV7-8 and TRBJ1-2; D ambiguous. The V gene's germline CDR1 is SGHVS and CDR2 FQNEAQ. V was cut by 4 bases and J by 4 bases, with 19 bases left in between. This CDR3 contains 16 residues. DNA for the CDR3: TGTGCCAGCAGCTCCATCCAAGGGAAAGGAAGCTATGGCTACACCTTC. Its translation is CASSSIQGKGSYGYTF.

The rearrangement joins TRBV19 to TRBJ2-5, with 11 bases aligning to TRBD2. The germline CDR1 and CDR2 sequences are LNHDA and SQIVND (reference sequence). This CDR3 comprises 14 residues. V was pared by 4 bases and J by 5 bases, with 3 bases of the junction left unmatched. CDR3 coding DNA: TGTGCCAGTAGTACTAGCGGGGGGTCGGAGACCCAGTACTTC. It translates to CASSTSGGSETQYF.

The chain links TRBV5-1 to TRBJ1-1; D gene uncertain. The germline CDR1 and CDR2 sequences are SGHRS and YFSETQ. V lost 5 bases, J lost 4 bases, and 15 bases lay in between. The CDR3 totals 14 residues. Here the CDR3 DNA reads TGCGCCAGCAGGCTTGGGGAGAGCGGCACTGAAGCTTTCTTT. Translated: CASRLGESGTEAFF.

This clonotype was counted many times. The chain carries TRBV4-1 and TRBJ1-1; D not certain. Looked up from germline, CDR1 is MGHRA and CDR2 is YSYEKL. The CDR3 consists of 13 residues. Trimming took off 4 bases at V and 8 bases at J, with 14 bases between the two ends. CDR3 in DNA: TGCGCCAGCAGCCCGGAGGCGCGGAGAGAAGCTTTCTTT. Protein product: CASSPEARREAFF.

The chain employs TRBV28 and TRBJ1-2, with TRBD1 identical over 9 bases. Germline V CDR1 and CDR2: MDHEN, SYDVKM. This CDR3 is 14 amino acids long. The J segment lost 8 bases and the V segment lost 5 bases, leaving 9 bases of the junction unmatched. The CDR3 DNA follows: TGTGCCAGCAGTCCAGGGACAGGGAGCCTCGGCTACACCTTC. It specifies CASSPGTGSLGYTF.

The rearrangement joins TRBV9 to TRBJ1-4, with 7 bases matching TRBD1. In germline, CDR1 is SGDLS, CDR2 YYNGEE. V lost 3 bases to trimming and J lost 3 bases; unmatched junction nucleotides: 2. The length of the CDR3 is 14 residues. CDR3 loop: CASSAGQANEKLFF. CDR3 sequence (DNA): TGTGCCAGCAGCGCAGGACAGGCTAATGAAAAACTGTTTTTT.

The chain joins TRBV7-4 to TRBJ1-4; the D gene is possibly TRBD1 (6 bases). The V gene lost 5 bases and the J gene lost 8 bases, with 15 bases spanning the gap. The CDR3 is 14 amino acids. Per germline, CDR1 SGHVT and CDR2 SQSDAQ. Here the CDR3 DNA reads TGTGCCAGCAGCGGAGAAGGGGGTGGGGAAAAACTGTTTTTT. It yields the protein CASSGEGGGEKLFF.

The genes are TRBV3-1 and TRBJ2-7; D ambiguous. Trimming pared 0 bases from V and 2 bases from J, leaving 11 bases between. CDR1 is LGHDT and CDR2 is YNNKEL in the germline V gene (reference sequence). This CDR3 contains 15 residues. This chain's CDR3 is CASSQDPRRTYEQYF. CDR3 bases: TGTGCCAGCAGCCAAGATCCGAGACGGACCTACGAGCAGTACTTC.

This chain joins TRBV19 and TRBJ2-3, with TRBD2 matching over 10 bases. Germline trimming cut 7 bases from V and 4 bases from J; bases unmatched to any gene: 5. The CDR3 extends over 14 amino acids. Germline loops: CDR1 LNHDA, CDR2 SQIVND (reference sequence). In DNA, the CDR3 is TGTGCCAGTACTAGCGGGAGTGGATCAGATACGCAGTATTTT. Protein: CASTSGSGSDTQYF.

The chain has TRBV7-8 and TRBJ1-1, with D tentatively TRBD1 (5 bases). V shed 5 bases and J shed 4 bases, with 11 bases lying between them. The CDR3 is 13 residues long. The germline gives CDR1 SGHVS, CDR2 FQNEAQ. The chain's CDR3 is CASSQGTGTEAFF. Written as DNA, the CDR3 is TGTGCCAGCAGCCAAGGGACGGGCACTGAAGCTTTCTTT.

The CDR3 DNA sequence: TGTGCCAGCAGCTCAAACCTTAGGCCGCATGCGGGGATGAACACTGAAGCTTTCTTT. It specifies CASSSNLRPHAGMNTEAFF. V gene TRBV7-9 combines with J gene TRBJ1-1; D gene uncertain. The CDR3 is made up of 19 amino acids. CDR1 and CDR2 (germline): SEHNR, FQNEAQ (reference sequence). V was shortened by 4 bases and J by 0 bases, with 24 bases between the two germline ends.

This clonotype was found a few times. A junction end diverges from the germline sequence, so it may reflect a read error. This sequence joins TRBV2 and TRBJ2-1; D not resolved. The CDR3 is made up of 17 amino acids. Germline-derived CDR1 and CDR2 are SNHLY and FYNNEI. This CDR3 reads CASSGDSIDLSNNEQFF. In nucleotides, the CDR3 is TGTGCCAGCAGTGGAGACTCGATAGACCTCTCCAACAATGAGCAGTTCTTC.

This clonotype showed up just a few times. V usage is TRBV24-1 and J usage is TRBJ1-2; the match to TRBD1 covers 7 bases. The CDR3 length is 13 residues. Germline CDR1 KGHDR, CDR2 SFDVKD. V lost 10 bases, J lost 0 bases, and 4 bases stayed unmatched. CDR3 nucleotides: TGTGCCACGAGGGACAGCACTAACTATGGCTACACCTTC. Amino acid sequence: CATRDSTNYGYTF.

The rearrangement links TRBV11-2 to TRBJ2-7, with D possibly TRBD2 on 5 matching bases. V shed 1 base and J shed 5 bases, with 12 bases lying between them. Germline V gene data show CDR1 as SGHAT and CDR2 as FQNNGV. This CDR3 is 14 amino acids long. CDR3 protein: CASSLGLLSDEQYF. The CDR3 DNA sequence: TGTGCCAGCAGCTTAGGACTACTGTCGGACGAGCAGTACTTC. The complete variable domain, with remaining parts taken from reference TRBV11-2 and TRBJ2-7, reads EAGVAQSPRYKIIEKRQSVAFWCNPISGHATLYWYQQILGQGPKLLIQFQNNGVVDDSQLPKDRFSAERLKGVDSTLKIQPAKLEDSAVYLCASSLGLLSDEQYFGPGTRLTVT.

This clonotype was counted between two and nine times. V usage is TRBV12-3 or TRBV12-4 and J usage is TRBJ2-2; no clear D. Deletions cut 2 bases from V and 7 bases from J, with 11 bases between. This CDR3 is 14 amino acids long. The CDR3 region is CASSLPFSSGELFF. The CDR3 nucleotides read TGTGCCAGCAGTTTACCCTTCTCCAGCGGGGAGCTGTTTTTT.

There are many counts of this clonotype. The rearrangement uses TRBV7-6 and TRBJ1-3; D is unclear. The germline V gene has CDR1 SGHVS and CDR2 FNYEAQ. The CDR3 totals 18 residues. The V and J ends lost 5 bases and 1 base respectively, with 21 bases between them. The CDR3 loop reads CASSPTFRAAGSGNTIYF. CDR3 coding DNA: TGTGCCAGCAGCCCTACTTTTAGGGCGGCGGGTTCTGGAAACACCATATATTTT.

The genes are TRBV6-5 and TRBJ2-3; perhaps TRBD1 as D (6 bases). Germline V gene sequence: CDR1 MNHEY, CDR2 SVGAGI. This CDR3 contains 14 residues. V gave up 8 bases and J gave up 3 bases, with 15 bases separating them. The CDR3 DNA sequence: TGTGCCAGCTCCCCCAGGGGCTGGACAGATACGCAGTATTTT. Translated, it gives CASSPRGWTDTQYF.

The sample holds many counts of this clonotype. The CDR3 loop is CASSQNLDSTEAFF. The CDR3 DNA reads as TGTGCCAGCAGCCAGAACTTGGACAGCACTGAAGCTTTCTTT. The chain is built from TRBV7-8 and TRBJ1-1, with a tentative D call TRBD1 (6 bases). Trimming took 5 bases from V and 4 from J, leaving 14 bases between them. The germline gives CDR1 SGHVS, CDR2 FQNEAQ. The CDR3 runs to 14 residues. The full variable domain, rest sourced from reference TRBV7-8 and TRBJ1-1, is GAGVSQSPRYKVAKRGQDVALRCDPISGHVSLFWYQQALGQGPEFLTYFQNEAQLDKSGLPSDRFFAERPEGSVSTLKIQRTQQEDSAVYLCASSQNLDSTEAFFGQGTRLTVV.

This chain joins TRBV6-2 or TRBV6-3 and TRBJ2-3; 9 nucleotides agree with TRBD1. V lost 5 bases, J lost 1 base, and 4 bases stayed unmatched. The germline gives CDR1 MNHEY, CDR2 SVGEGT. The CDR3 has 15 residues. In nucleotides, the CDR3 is TGTGCCAGCAGTCTACAGGGGGCTCGCACAGATACGCAGTATTTT. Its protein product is CASSLQGARTDTQYF.

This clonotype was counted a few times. CDR3 sequence (DNA): TGTGCCAGCAGTTACACTAGCGGGAGAAACGAGCAGTACTTC. Encoded protein: CASSYTSGRNEQYF. V is TRBV6-2 or TRBV6-3 and J is TRBJ2-7, with TRBD2 identical over 11 bases. Germline values: CDR1 MNHEY, CDR2 SVGEGT. J gave up 5 bases and V 2 bases, and 2 bases lay outside the gene matches. The CDR3 length is 14 residues.

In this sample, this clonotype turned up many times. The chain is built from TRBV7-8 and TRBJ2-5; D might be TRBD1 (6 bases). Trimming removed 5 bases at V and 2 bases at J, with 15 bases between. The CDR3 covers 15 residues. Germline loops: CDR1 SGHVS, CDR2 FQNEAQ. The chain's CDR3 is CASSLLPDRQETQYF. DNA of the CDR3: TGTGCCAGCAGCCTCCTCCCGGACAGACAAGAGACCCAGTACTTC.

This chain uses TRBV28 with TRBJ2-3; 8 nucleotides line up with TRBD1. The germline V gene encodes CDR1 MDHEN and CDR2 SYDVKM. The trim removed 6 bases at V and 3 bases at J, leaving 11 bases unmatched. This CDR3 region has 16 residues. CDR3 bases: TGTGCCAGCAGCTTCCGGACAGGGTTGAGGACAGATACGCAGTATTTT. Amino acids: CASSFRTGLRTDTQYF.

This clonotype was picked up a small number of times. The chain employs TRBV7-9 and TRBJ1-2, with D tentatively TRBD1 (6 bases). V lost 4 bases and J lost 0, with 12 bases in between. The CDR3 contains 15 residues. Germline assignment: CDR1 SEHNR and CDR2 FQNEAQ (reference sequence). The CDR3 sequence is CASSSSGETNYGYTF. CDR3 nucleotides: TGTGCCAGCAGCTCCTCAGGGGAGACTAACTATGGCTACACCTTC.

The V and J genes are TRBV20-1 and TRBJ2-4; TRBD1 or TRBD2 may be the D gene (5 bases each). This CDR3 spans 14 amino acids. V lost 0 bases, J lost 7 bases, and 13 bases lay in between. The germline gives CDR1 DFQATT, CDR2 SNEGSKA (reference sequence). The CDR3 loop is CSARDGDPENIQYF. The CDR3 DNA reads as TGCAGTGCTAGAGACGGGGACCCCGAGAACATTCAGTACTTC.

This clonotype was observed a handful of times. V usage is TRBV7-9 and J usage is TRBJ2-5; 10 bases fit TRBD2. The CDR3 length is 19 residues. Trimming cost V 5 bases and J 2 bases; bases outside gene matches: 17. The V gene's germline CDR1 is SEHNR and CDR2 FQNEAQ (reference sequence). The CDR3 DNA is TGTGCCAGCAGCCCCCAGGACATAGCGGGAGGAGTAGGACAAGAGACCCAGTACTTC. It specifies CASSPQDIAGGVGQETQYF.